This passage covers 17 T cell receptor beta chains from one sample sequenced in a study of blood T cell repertoires in COVID-19 (dated by TCRdb to 2019 to 2021). The library relied on the immunoSEQ multiplex PCR assay. TCRdb obtained this table from immuneACCESS and retained in-frame rearrangements with V and J assigned. These tables miss some clones; where compared with another copy, unresolved V genes account for less than half of the shortfall, and the remainder is unexplained. In all, the sample holds roughly 570,000 clones, and roughly nine tenths of those were seen once. Clones ranked in the top ten supply 7.8% of the sample. The specimen sequenced was peripheral blood. These receptors all stem from a woman aged 45 to 65 with COVID-19, enrolled during active disease.

The chain's CDR3 is CASSLGAGTQAFF. The CDR3 bases are TGTGCCAGCAGCTTAGGGGCCGGGACTCAAGCTTTCTTT. This rearrangement joins TRBV11-2 to TRBJ1-1; D may be TRBD1 (5 bases). CDR1 is SGHAT, CDR2 FQNNGV, per germline. The CDR3 contains 13 residues. Trimming took off 1 base at V and 9 bases at J, with 12 bases between the two ends.

The gene calls are TRBV5-1 and TRBJ1-4, with a possible D match to TRBD1 (6 bases). Germline V lookup: CDR1 SGHRS, CDR2 YFSETQ. Trimming left V 4 bases short and J 5 bases short, with 15 bases between. The CDR3 has 15 amino acids. The CDR3 bases are TGCGCCAGCAGCCCAAGACAGGCCCAGAATGAAAAACTGTTTTTT. As protein: CASSPRQAQNEKLFF.

V usage is TRBV27 and J usage is TRBJ1-2; the match to TRBD1 covers 9 bases. Germline V gives CDR1 MNHEY, CDR2 SMNVEV (reference sequence). The CDR3 has 14 amino acids. With V trimmed by 2 bases and J by 10 bases, 8 bases remained unmatched. The CDR3 sequence: CASSLVSDRGYYTF. Here the CDR3 DNA reads TGTGCCAGCAGTTTAGTATCGGACAGGGGTTACTACACCTTC.

The chain uses TRBV10-3 and TRBJ2-1; 7 bases line up with TRBD1. Germline V gene sequence: CDR1 ENHRY, CDR2 SYGVKD. This CDR3 comprises 14 residues. Trimming removed 7 bases from V and 5 bases from J; junction bases left unmatched: 8. In nucleotides, the CDR3 is TGTGCCATCACTACGGACAGGCGTGACAATGAGCAGTTCTTC. This codes for CAITTDRRDNEQFF.

J is TRBJ1-2 and V is TRBV5-1; D gene unclear. Germline CDR1 is SGHRS and CDR2 is YFSETQ. Trimming removed 1 base from V and 0 bases from J, with 13 bases in between. CDR3 length: 16 residues. In nucleotides, the CDR3 is TGCGCCAGCAGCTTGAATGTGTACACCACTAACTATGGCTACACCTTC. Residues: CASSLNVYTTNYGYTF. Filled out from reference TRBV5-1 and TRBJ1-2, the complete variable domain reads KAGVTQTPRYLIKTRGQQVTLSCSPISGHRSVSWYQQTPGQGLQFLFEYFSETQRNKGNFPGRFSGRQFSNSRSEMNVSTLELGDSALYLCASSLNVYTTNYGYTFGSGTRLTVV.

J is TRBJ1-4 and V is TRBV28; TRBD1 aligns across 9 bases. Germline V gene data show CDR1 as MDHEN and CDR2 as SYDVKM. The CDR3 is 17 amino acids. The V and J ends lost 5 bases and 3 bases, in that order; junction bases with no gene match: 10. The CDR3 loop reads CASSEVPGTGSNEKLFF. In DNA, the CDR3 is TGTGCCAGCAGTGAGGTACCCGGGACAGGGTCTAATGAAAAACTGTTTTTT.

The chain joins TRBV9 to TRBJ2-7, with D tentatively TRBD1 (6 bases). Trimming removed 0 bases from V and 0 bases from J, with 10 bases in between. The CDR3 totals 15 residues. The V gene's germline CDR1 is SGDLS and CDR2 YYNGEE. This CDR3 reads CASSVGTDLSYEQYF. CDR3 in DNA: TGTGCCAGCAGCGTAGGGACAGATCTCTCCTACGAGCAGTACTTC.

V and J are TRBV4-1 and TRBJ1-1; no definite D call. Germline loops: CDR1 MGHRA, CDR2 YSYEKL. The CDR3 runs to 15 residues. V lost 3 bases, J lost 5 bases, and 16 bases lay in between. Here the CDR3 DNA reads TGCGCCAGCAGCCACCCCCACGGGAGGGATACTGAAGCTTTCTTT. Encoded protein: CASSHPHGRDTEAFF.

The chain is built from TRBV6-5 and TRBJ2-3; perhaps TRBD1 as D (6 bases). The CDR3 contains 15 residues. Germline CDR1 MNHEY, CDR2 SVGAGI. V was pared by 6 bases and J by 2 bases, with 15 bases between. The DNA for the CDR3 is TGTGCCAGCAGGGACAGCAAAGTTCTCACAGATACGCAGTATTTT. Translating gives CASRDSKVLTDTQYF.

This clone was counted once. The chain links TRBV2 to TRBJ1-4; weak D call: TRBD1 (6 bases). Germline CDR1 SNHLY, CDR2 FYNNEI. The CDR3 spans 13 residues. The V end was cut by 7 bases, the J end by 5 bases, with 11 bases between. CDR3 sequence reads: CASNTGINEKLFF. In DNA form, the CDR3 reads TGTGCCAGCAACACAGGGATAAATGAAAAACTGTTTTTT.

Details on this clone: The same CDR3 arises from other DNA sequences in this sample as well. This chain connects TRBV18 to TRBJ1-1; maybe TRBD1 (6 bases). Trimming took off 6 bases at V and 1 base at J, with 9 bases between the two ends. Germline CDR1 KGHSH, CDR2 LQKENI. The CDR3 loop spans 13 amino acids. The CDR3 here is CASSQTGNTEAFF. The CDR3 DNA reads TGTGCCAGCTCTCAGACAGGGAACACTGAAGCTTTCTTT.

V and J are TRBV10-2 and TRBJ1-2; the match to TRBD1 covers 7 bases. The CDR3 is 14 amino acids. After removal of 6 bases from V and 2 bases from J, the junction contained 6 bases not matched to a gene. Germline CDR1 reads WSHSY; CDR2 reads SAAADI. CDR3 coding DNA: TGCGCCAGCAGCCCAGGACAGGCGAACTATGGCTACACCTTC. Protein: CASSPGQANYGYTF.

The chain uses TRBV24-1 and TRBJ2-7, with 7 bases that match TRBD1. Trimming removed 5 bases from V and 3 bases from J; junction bases left unmatched: 12. Germline V gene data show CDR1 as KGHDR and CDR2 as SFDVKD. This CDR3 region has 16 residues. CDR3: CATSGDSGTEHYEQYF. DNA for the CDR3: TGTGCCACCAGTGGTGACTCCGGGACAGAACACTACGAGCAGTACTTC.

This clone has only one observation. The chain links TRBV5-1 to TRBJ1-1; 9 bases agree with TRBD1. J lost 5 bases, V lost 1 base, and 6 bases had no gene match. The CDR3 totals 15 residues. Germline loops: CDR1 SGHRS, CDR2 YFSETQ. CDR3 residues: CASSLLQGAHTEAFF. In DNA, the CDR3 is TGCGCCAGCAGCTTGTTACAGGGGGCGCATACTGAAGCTTTCTTT.

The chain combines TRBV2 with TRBJ1-1; D ambiguous. CDR1 SNHLY and CDR2 FYNNEI come from the germline V gene. The CDR3 runs 12 residues. CDR3 nucleotide sequence: TGTGTGCGACTTTTCATGAACACTGAAGCTTTCTTT. It encodes CVRLFMNTEAFF. Looking up the rest from reference TRBV2 and TRBJ1-1 gives the full variable domain: EPEVTQTPSHQVTQMGQEVILRCVPISNHLYFYWYRQILGQKVEFLVSFYNNEISEKSEIFDDQFSVERPDGSNFTLKIRSTKLEDSAMYFCVRLFMNTEAFFGQGTRLTVV.

This clone was seen only once. The V and J genes are TRBV29-1 and TRBJ1-2, with 9 bases aligning to TRBD1. Trimming took 4 bases from V and 3 from J; bases not matched to a gene: 3. The CDR3 runs 13 residues. Germline values: CDR1 SQVTM, CDR2 ANQGSEA. The CDR3 sequence is CSVADRGYYGYTF. The CDR3 DNA is TGCAGCGTTGCTGACAGGGGGTACTATGGCTACACCTTC.

This clone appeared once. DNA for the CDR3: TGTGCCAGCTCATCCTCGACAGGATCCCAGCATTTT. Amino acid sequence: CASSSSTGSQHF. This chain joins TRBV18 and TRBJ1-5, with a possible D match to TRBD1 (6 bases). Germline V gene sequence: CDR1 KGHSH, CDR2 LQKENI. The CDR3 loop spans 12 amino acids. Deletions cut 5 bases from V and 11 bases from J, with 13 bases between.